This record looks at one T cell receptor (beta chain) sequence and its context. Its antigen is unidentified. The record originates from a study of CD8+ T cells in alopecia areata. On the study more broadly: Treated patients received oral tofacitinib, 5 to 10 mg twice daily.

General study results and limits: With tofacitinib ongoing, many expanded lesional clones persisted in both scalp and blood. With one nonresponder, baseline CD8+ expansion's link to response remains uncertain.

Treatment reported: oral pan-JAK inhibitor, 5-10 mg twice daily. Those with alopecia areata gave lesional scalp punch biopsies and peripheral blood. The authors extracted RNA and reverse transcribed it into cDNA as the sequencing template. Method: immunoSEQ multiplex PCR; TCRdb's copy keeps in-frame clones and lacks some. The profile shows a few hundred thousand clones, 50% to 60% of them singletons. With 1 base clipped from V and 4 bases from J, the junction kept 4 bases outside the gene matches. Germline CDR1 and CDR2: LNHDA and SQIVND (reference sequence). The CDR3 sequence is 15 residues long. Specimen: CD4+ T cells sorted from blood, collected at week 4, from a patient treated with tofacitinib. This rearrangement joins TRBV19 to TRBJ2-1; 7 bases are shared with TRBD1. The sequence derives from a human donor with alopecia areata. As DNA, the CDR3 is TGTGCCAGTAGTATAGGAGGGGACAGTTACAATGAGCAGTTCTTC. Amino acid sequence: CASSIGGDSYNEQFF.